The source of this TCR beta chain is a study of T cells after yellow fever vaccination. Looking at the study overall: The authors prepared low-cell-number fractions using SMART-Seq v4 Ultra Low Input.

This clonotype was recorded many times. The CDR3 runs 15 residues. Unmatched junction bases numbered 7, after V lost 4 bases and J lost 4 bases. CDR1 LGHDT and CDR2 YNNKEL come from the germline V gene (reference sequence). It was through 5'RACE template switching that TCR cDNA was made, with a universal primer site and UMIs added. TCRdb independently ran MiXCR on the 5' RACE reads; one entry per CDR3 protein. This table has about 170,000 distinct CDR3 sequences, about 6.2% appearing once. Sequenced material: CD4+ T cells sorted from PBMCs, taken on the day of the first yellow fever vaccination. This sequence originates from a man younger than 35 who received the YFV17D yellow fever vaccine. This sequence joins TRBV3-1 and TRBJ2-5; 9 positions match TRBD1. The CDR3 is CASSRGQGHSETQYF. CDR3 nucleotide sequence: TGTGCCAGCAGCCGGGGACAGGGCCATTCAGAGACCCAGTACTTC.